The present T cell receptor beta chain was sequenced within a study of cytomegalovirus exposure and HLA in healthy donors. As for the study in general: It was reported in a later analysis that the 120 validation repertoires used the same platform as the 550 to 800 first-cohort repertoires.

Points from the study as a whole: The classifier was said to identify cytomegalovirus status with high specificity and sensitivity. It was found in a later analysis that first-cohort TCR clusters tended to co-occur in the 130 or so validation repertoires. There were 150 to 200 TCR beta chains listed as cytomegalovirus-associated.

The data were produced by immunoSEQ multiplex PCR, yet TCRdb's version contains in-frame clones alone and is incomplete. The data contain roughly 140,000 clones, roughly nine tenths of them singletons. In germline, CDR1 is SGHRS, CDR2 YFSETQ. The CDR3 has 12 amino acids. As for this clone: No antigen is known for it. At one end, the junction sequence differs from germline, possibly due to a read error.

The clonotype originates from a woman between 18 and 30 years old in good health and CMV-seropositive. Source material: PBMCs. The chain couples TRBV5-1 to TRBJ2-7; no clear D. The DNA for the CDR3 is TGCGCCAGCAGCTTGGACTCCCACGAGCAGTACTTC. It specifies CASSLDSHEQYF. The full variable domain, rest sourced from reference TRBV5-1 and TRBJ2-7, is KAGVTQTPRYLIKTRGQQVTLSCSPISGHRSVSWYQQTPGQGLQFLFEYFSETQRNKGNFPGRFSGRQFSNSRSEMNVSTLELGDSALYLCASSLDSHEQYFGPGTRLTVT.